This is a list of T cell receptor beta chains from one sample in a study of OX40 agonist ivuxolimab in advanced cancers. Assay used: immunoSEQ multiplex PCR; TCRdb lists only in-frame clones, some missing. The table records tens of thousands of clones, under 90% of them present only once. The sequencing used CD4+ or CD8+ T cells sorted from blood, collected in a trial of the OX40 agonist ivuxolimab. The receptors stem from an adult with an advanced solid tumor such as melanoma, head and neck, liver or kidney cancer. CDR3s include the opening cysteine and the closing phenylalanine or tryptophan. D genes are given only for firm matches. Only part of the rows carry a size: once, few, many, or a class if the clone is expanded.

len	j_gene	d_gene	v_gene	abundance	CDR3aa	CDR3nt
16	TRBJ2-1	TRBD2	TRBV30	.	CAWRGPGLAAYNEQFF	TGTGCCTGGAGGGGTCCGGGACTAGCGGCGTACAATGAGCAGTTCTTC
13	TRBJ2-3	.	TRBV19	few	CASSNRVTDTQYF	TGTGCCAGTAGTAACAGGGTTACAGATACGCAGTATTTT
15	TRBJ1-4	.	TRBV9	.	CASSVGSFENEKLFF	TGTGCCAGCAGCGTAGGGTCCTTTGAGAATGAAAAACTGTTTTTT
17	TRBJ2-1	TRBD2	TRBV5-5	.	CASSPGRGLAGYNEQFF	TGTGCCAGCAGCCCTGGTCGGGGACTAGCGGGATACAATGAGCAGTTCTTC
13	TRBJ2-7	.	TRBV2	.	CASTLDSLYEQYF	TGTGCCAGCACGCTAGACTCTCTCTACGAGCAGTACTTC
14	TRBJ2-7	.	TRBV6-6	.	CASSSLTASYEQYF	TGTGCCAGCAGTTCCTTGACCGCGTCCTACGAGCAGTACTTC
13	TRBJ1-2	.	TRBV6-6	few	CASSYSGAGGYTF	TGTGCCAGCAGTTACAGCGGGGCGGGAGGCTACACCTTC
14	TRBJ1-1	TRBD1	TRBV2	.	CASSLQGVDTEAFF	TGTGCCAGCAGCCTACAGGGGGTTGACACTGAAGCTTTCTTT
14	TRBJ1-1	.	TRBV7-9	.	CASSGRIPRAEAFF	TGTGCCAGCAGCGGGAGGATCCCGAGGGCTGAAGCTTTCTTT
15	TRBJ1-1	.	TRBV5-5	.	CASSLMVRANTEAFF	TGTGCCAGCAGCTTGATGGTGCGGGCCAACACTGAAGCTTTCTTT
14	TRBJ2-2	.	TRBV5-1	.	CASIDGRSTGELFF	TGCGCCAGCATTGACGGGAGAAGCACCGGGGAGCTGTTTTTT
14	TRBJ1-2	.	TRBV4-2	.	CASSQVRGDYGYTF	TGTGCCAGCAGCCAAGTTAGGGGGGACTATGGCTACACCTTC
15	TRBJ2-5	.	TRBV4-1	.	CASSQGVGPQETQYF	TGCGCCAGCAGCCAAGGAGTGGGGCCCCAAGAGACCCAGTACTTC
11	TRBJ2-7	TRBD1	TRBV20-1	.	CSARGTGGEYF	TGCAGTGCTCGCGGGACAGGGGGGGAGTACTTC
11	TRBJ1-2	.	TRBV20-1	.	CSAPFFHGYTF	TGCAGTGCTCCTTTTTTCCATGGCTACACCTTC
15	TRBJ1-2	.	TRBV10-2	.	CASSLTAPMNYGYTF	TGCGCCAGCAGTTTGACAGCCCCTATGAACTATGGCTACACCTTC
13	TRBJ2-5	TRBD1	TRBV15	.	CATSRDRGETQYF	TGTGCCACCAGCAGGGACAGGGGAGAGACCCAGTACTTC
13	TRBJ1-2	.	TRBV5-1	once	CASSARDGYGYTF	TGCGCCAGCAGCGCCCGGGACGGCTATGGCTACACCTTC
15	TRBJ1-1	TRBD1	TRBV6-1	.	CASSEPGQGHTEAFF	TGTGCCAGCAGTGAACCCGGACAGGGTCACACTGAAGCTTTCTTT
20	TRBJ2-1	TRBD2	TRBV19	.	CASSGTDRGTSGRAYNEQFF	TGTGCCAGTAGCGGAACGGATCGAGGGACTAGCGGGAGGGCCTACAATGAGCAGTTCTTC